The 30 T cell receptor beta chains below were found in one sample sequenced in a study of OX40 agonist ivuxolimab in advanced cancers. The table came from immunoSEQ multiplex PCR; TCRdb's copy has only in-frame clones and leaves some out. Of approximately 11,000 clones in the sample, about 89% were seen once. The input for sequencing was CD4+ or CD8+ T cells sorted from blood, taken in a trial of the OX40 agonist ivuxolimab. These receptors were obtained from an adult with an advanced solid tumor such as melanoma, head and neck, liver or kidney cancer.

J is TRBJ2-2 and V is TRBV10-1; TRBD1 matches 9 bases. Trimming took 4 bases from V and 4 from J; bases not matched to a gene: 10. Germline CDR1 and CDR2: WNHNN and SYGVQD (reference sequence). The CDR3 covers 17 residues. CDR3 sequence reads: CASSGSGQGVSTGELFF. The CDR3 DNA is TGCGCCAGCAGTGGATCGGGACAGGGTGTGTCCACCGGGGAGCTGTTTTTT.

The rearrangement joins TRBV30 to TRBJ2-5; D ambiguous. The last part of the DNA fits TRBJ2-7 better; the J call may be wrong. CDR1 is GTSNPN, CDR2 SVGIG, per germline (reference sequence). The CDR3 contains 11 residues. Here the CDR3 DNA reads TGTGCCTGGAGTGTACAGCCCGAGCAGTACTTC. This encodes CAWSVQPEQYF.

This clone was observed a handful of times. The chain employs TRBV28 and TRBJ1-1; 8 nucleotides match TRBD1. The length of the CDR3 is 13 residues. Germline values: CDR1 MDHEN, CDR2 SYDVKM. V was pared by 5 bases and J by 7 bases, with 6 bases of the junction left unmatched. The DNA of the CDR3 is TGTGCCAGCAGTAACAGGGGGGGGATTGAAGCTTTCTTT. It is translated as CASSNRGGIEAFF.

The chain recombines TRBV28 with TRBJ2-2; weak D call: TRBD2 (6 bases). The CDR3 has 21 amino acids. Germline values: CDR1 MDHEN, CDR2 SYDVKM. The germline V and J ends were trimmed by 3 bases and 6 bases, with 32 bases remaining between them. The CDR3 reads CASSFIRWRGSSSGGAGELFF. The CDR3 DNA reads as TGTGCCAGCAGTTTTATCCGTTGGAGGGGAAGCTCAAGCGGCGGGGCCGGGGAGCTGTTTTTT.

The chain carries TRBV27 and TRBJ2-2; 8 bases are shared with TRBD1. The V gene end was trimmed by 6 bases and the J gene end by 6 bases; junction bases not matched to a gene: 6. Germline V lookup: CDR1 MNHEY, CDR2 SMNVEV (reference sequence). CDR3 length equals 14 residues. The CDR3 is CASSPLTGAGELFF. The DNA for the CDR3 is TGTGCCAGCAGCCCCCTGACAGGGGCCGGGGAGCTGTTTTTT.

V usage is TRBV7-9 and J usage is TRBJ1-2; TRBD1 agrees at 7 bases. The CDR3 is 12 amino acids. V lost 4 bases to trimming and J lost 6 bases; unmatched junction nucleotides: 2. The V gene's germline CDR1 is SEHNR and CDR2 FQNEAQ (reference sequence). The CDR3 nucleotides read TGTGCCAGCAGCTATACAGGGGATGGCTACACCTTC. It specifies CASSYTGDGYTF.

The CDR3 here is CASRGLAGAPDTQYF. The DNA of the CDR3 is TGTGCCAGTAGGGGACTAGCGGGAGCCCCAGATACGCAGTATTTT. The V and J genes are TRBV19 and TRBJ2-3; the match to TRBD2 covers 14 bases. Germline V gene sequence: CDR1 LNHDA, CDR2 SQIVND (reference sequence). The CDR3 totals 15 residues. Trimming took 6 bases from V and 4 from J; bases not matched to a gene: 3.

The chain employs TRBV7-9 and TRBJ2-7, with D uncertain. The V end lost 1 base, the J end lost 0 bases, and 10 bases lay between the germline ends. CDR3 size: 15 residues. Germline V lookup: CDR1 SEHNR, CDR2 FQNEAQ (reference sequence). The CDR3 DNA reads TGTGCCAGCAGCTTAGTTCCGGAGAGCTCCTACGAGCAGTACTTC. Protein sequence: CASSLVPESSYEQYF. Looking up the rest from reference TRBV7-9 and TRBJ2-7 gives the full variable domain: DTGVSQNPRHKITKRGQNVTFRCDPISEHNRLYWYRQTLGQGPEFLTYFQNEAQLEKSRLLSDRFSAERPKGSFSTLEIQRTEQGDSAMYLCASSLVPESSYEQYFGPGTRLTVT.

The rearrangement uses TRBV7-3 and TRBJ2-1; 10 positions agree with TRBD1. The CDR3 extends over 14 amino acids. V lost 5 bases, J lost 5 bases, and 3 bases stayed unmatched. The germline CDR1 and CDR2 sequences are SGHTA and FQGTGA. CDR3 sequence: CASSLGQGHNEQFF. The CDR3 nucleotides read TGTGCCAGCAGCCTGGGACAGGGGCACAATGAGCAGTTCTTC.

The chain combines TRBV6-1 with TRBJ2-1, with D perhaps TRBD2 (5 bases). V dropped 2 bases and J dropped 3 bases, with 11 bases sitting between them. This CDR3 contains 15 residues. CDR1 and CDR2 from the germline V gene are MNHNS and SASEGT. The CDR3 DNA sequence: TGTGCCAGCAGTGAATCTCCTAGCCTCTACAATGAGCAGTTCTTC. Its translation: CASSESPSLYNEQFF.

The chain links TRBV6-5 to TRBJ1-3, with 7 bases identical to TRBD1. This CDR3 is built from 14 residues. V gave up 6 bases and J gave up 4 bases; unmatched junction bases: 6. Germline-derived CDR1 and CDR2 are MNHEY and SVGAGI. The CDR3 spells CASSYRGMGNTIYF. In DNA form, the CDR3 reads TGTGCCAGCAGCTACAGGGGAATGGGAAACACCATATATTTT.

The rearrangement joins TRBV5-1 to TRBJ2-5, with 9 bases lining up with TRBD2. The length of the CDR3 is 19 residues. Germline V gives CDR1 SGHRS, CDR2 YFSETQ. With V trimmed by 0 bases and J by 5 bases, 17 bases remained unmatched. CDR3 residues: CASSLGAFSGTSRGETQYF. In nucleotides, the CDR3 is TGCGCCAGCAGCTTGGGCGCCTTTTCCGGGACTAGCCGGGGGGAGACCCAGTACTTC.

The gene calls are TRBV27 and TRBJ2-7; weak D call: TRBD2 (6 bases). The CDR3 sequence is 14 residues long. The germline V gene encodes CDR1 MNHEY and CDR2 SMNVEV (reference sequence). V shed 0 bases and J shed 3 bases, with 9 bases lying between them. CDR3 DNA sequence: TGTGCCAGCAGTTTATCGACCGGGAGCTACGAGCAGTACTTC. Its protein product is CASSLSTGSYEQYF.

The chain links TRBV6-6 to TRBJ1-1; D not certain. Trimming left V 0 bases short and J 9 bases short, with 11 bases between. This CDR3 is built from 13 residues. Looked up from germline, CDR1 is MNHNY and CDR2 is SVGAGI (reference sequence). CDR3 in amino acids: CASSYSMQSQAFF. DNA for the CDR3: TGTGCCAGCAGTTACTCGATGCAGTCTCAAGCTTTCTTT.

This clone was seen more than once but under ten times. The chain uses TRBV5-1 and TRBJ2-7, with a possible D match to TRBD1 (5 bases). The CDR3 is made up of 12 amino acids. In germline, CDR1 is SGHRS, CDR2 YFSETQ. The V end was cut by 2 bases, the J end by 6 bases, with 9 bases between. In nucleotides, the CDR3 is TGCGCCAGCAGCTTTGGGGCTGGCGAGCAGTACTTC. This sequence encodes CASSFGAGEQYF. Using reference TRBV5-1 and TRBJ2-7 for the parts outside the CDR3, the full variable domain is KAGVTQTPRYLIKTRGQQVTLSCSPISGHRSVSWYQQTPGQGLQFLFEYFSETQRNKGNFPGRFSGRQFSNSRSEMNVSTLELGDSALYLCASSFGAGEQYFGPGTRLTVT.

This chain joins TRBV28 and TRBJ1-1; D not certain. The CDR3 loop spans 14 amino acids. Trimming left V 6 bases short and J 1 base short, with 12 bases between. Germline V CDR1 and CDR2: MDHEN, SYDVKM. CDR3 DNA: TGTGCCAGCAGCTCCACTTATGCGAACACTGAAGCTTTCTTT. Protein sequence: CASSSTYANTEAFF.

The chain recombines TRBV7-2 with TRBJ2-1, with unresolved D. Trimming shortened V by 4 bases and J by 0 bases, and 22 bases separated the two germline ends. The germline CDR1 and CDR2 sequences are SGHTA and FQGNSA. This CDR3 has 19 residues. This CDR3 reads CASSYTIASLGFSYNEQFF. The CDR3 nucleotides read TGTGCCAGCAGCTACACCATAGCCTCATTAGGTTTCTCCTACAATGAGCAGTTCTTC.

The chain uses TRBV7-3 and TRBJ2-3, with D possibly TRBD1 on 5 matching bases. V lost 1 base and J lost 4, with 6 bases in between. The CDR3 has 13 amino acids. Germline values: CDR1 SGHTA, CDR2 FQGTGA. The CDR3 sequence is CASSLIGADTQYF. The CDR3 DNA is TGTGCCAGCAGCTTAATAGGGGCAGATACGCAGTATTTT.

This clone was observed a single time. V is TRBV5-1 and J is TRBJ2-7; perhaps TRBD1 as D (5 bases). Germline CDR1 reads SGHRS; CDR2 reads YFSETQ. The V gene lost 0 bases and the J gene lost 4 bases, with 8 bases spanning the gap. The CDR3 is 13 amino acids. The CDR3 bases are TGCGCCAGCAGCTTGGCCAACAGGTACGAGCAGTACTTC. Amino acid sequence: CASSLANRYEQYF.

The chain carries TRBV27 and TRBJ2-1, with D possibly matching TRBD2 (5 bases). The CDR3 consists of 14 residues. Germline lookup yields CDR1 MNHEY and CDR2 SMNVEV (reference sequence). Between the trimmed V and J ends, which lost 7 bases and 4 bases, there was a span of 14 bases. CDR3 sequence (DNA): TGTGCCAGCACGGACTTCACGAAATACAATGAGCAGTTCTTC. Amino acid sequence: CASTDFTKYNEQFF.

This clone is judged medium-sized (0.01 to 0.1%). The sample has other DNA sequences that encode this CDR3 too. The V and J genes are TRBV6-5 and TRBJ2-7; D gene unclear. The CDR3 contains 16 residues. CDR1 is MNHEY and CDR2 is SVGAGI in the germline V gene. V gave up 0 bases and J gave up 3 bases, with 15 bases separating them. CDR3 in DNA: TGTGCCAGCAGTTACTCTCCTCGGACCGTTTACTACGAGCAGTACTTC. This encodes CASSYSPRTVYYEQYF.

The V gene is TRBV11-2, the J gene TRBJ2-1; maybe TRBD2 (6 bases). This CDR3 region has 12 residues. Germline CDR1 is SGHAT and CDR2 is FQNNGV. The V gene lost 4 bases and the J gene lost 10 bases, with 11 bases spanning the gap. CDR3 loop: CASSSRLDEQFF. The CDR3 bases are TGTGCCAGCAGCTCCCGACTAGACGAGCAGTTCTTC. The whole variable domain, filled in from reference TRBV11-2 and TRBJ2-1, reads EAGVAQSPRYKIIEKRQSVAFWCNPISGHATLYWYQQILGQGPKLLIQFQNNGVVDDSQLPKDRFSAERLKGVDSTLKIQPAKLEDSAVYLCASSSRLDEQFFGPGTRLTVL.

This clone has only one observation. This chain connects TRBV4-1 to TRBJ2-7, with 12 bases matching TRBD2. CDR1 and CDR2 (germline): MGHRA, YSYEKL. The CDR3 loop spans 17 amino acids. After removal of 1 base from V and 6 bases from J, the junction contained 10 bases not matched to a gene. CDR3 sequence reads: CASSQGISLAGGSEQYF. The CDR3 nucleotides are TGCGCCAGCAGCCAAGGCATATCACTAGCGGGAGGAAGCGAGCAGTACTTC.

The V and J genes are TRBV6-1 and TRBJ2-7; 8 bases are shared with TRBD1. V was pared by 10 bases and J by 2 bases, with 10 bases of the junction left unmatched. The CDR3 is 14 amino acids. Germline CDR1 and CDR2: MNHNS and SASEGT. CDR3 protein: CAIGTQGGPYEQYF. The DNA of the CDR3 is TGTGCCATCGGGACACAGGGGGGCCCCTACGAGCAGTACTTC.

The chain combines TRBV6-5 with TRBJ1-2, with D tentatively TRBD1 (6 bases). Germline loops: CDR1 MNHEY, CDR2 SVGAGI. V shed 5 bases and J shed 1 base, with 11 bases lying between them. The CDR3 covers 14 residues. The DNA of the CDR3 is TGTGCCAGCAGTGACGGACAGATTAACTATGGCTACACCTTC. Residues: CASSDGQINYGYTF.

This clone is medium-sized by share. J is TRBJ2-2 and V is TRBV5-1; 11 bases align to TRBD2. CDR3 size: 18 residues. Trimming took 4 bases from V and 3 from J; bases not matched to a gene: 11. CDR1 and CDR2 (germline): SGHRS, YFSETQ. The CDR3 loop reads CASSPIAGGRFDTGELFF. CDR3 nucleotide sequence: TGCGCCAGCAGCCCCATAGCGGGAGGGCGATTTGACACCGGGGAGCTGTTTTTT.

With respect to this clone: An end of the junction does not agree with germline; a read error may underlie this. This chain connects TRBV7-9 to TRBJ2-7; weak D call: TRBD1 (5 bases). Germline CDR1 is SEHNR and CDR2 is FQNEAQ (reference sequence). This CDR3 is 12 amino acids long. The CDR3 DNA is TGTGCCAGCAGCCCCGCAATGGGCAGGGTAAACTTC. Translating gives CASSPAMGRVNF.

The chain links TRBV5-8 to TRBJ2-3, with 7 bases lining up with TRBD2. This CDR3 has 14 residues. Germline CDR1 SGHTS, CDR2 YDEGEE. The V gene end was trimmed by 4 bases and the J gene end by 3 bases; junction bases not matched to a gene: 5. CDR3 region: CASSRGGETDTQYF. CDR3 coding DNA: TGTGCCAGCAGCCGTGGGGGGGAAACAGATACGCAGTATTTT.

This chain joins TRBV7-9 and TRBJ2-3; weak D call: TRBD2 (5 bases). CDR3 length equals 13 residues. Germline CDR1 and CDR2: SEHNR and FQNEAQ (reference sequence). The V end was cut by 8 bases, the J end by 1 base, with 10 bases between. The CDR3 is CASGETGTDTQYF. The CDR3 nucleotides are TGTGCCAGCGGGGAGACGGGCACAGATACGCAGTATTTT.

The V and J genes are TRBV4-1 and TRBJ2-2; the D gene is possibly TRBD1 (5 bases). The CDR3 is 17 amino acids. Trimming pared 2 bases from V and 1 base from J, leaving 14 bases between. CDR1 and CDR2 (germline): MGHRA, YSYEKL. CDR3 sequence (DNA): TGCGCCAGCAGCCAAATTCGTCTAGGGGAGAACACCGGGGAGCTGTTTTTT. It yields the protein CASSQIRLGENTGELFF.